The present T cell receptor (beta chain) was sequenced within a study of blood T cell repertoires in COVID-19. On the study more broadly: T cells, B-cell-depleted T cells, or PBMCs supplied cDNA or gDNA.

In germline, CDR1 is MRHNA, CDR2 SNTAGT. CDR3 size: 14 residues. Between the trimmed V and J ends, which lost 2 bases and 4 bases, there was a span of 6 bases. The protocol was immunoSEQ multiplex PCR, while the TCRdb copy is restricted to in-frame clones and leaves out a portion. The sample lists fewer than 250,000 clones, approximately 80% occurring once. V and J are TRBV6-4 and TRBJ2-6, with a tentative D call TRBD1 (6 bases). Sequenced input: peripheral blood. The sequence came from a man between 60 and 75 years old with acute or convalescent COVID-19. CDR3 DNA: TGTGCCAGCAGTGACGGGACAGGGGCCAACGTCCTGACTTTC. Residues: CASSDGTGANVLTF.